A single sample gave rise to the 7 T cell receptor beta chains below, sequenced in a study of response to subunit inactivated influenza vaccine (dated by TCRdb to the late 2010s). Interpreted using the paper, the time point label stands for: approximately 47 days after influenza vaccine administration. Library preparation used RT-PCR. Sequencing instrument: Illumina HiSeq 2500. TCRdb reprocessed the public reads (quality trimming at Q25 with fastp, clone calling with MiXCR) and kept in-frame beta chains. A single entry per CDR3 protein holds the most common genes and DNA from its merged rows. Counted in this sample were about 480,000 distinct CDR3 sequences; 9.5% to 13% of them appeared once. The top ten hold over 9.5% of the sample. Sample: PBMCs from blood, taken about 6 weeks after vaccination. These receptor sequences come from a man in his forties or fifties who received an inactivated influenza vaccine. Donor details come from another sample of the same person, matched by shared clones.

The chain carries TRBV14 and TRBJ2-5; 7 nucleotides match TRBD2. The CDR3 contains 14 residues. V shed 5 bases, J shed 4 bases, and the junction held 7 bases outside the gene matches. Germline V gives CDR1 SGHDN, CDR2 FVKESK. CDR3 in DNA: TGTGCCAGCAGCTCTCTTTGGGGGGGAGAGACCCAGTACTTC. Protein sequence: CASSSLWGGETQYF.

In its sample, this clonotype was seen many times. The rearrangement uses TRBV5-6 and TRBJ2-7; D is undetermined. With 0 bases removed from V and 3 bases from J, the gap between germline ends came to 4 bases. Germline CDR1 is SGHDT and CDR2 is YYEEEE. The CDR3 covers 12 residues. This chain's CDR3 is CASSLENYEQYF. CDR3 DNA sequence: TGTGCCAGCAGCTTGGAGAACTACGAGCAGTACTTC.

The J gene is TRBJ2-1, the V gene TRBV5-5; no clear D. Germline V lookup: CDR1 SGHKS, CDR2 YYEKEE (reference sequence). With 4 bases removed from V and 9 bases from J, the gap between germline ends came to 11 bases. The CDR3 spans 12 residues. DNA of the CDR3: TGTGCCAGCAGCGAAAATAGCCTTGAGCAGTTCTTC. The encoded protein is CASSENSLEQFF.

This rearrangement joins TRBV12-3 or TRBV12-4 to TRBJ2-4; D gene unclear. Trimming removed 2 bases from V and 5 bases from J, with 10 bases in between. The CDR3 is 14 amino acids. In nucleotides, the CDR3 is TGTGCCAGCAGTTTAAGATCCACCCAAAACATTCAGTACTTC. It is translated as CASSLRSTQNIQYF.

This clonotype was seen more than once but under ten times. The chain joins TRBV5-5 to TRBJ1-1; maybe TRBD1 (6 bases). The CDR3 covers 13 residues. Trimming left V 7 bases short and J 10 bases short, with 20 bases between. Germline CDR1 and CDR2: SGHKS and YYEKEE (reference sequence). The CDR3 loop reads CASRLTTQGLAFF. CDR3 DNA sequence: TGTGCCAGCCGGCTAACCACCCAGGGGCTAGCTTTCTTT. The full variable domain, in which reference TRBV5-5 and TRBJ1-1 provide the parts outside the CDR3, is DAGVTQSPTHLIKTRGQQVTLRCSPISGHKSVSWYQQVLGQGPQFIFQYYEKEERGRGNFPDRFSARQFPNYSSELNVNALLLGDSALYLCASRLTTQGLAFFGQGTRLTVV.

The rearrangement joins TRBV20-1 to TRBJ1-2; perhaps TRBD1 as D (5 bases). CDR3 length: 18 amino acids. Germline-derived CDR1 and CDR2 are DFQATT and SNEGSKA (reference sequence). Deletions cut 0 bases from V and 5 bases from J, with 25 bases between. CDR3 in amino acids: CSARDLWGENRDGYGYTF. For the CDR3, the DNA is TGCAGTGCTAGAGATCTTTGGGGGGAGAACAGAGATGGGTATGGCTACACCTTC.

This chain connects TRBV29-1 to TRBJ2-5; 8 nucleotides line up with TRBD2. The V gene's germline CDR1 is SQVTM and CDR2 ANQGSEA. Trimming took 4 bases from V and 5 from J; bases not matched to a gene: 12. CDR3 length: 15 amino acids. CDR3 DNA sequence: TGCAGCGTTGTGGACTCAGCGGGAGTAGGGGAGACCCAGTACTTC. It yields the protein CSVVDSAGVGETQYF. Full variable domain (remainder filled in from reference TRBV29-1 and TRBJ2-5): SAVISQKPSRDICQRGTSLTIQCQVDSQVTMMFWYRQQPGQSLTLIATANQGSEATYESGFVIDKFPISRPNLTFSTLTVSNMSPEDSSIYLCSVVDSAGVGETQYFGPGTRLLVL.